Listed here is a single T cell receptor beta chain. Antigen specificity is unknown. The data derive from a study of blood T cells in healthy people across ages. At the level of the study: For every two T cells, template switching captured about one barcoded beta molecule.

Germline V gene data show CDR1 as SNHLY and CDR2 as FYNNEI. The CDR3 extends over 13 amino acids. V lost 8 bases to trimming and J lost 3 bases; unmatched junction nucleotides: 4. Individuals who donated were healthy Caucasians from Russia aged 6 to 90. General study points: It was the long-lived donors that had more naive CD4+ cells and higher diversity than aged donors.

For the second PCR, which ran for about 7 to 12 cycles, a sample-barcoded 5' primer and a J-beta primer mix were used. TCRdb processed the 5' RACE reads anew with MiXCR; each CDR3 protein has one entry. The sample has roughly 700,000 distinct CDR3 sequences, around 48% seen once; the top ten hold around a third. The sequencing sample was made of blood. This chain connects TRBV2 to TRBJ2-5; 9 bases align to TRBD2. The sequence was collected from a woman between 55 and 75 years old in good health. The CDR3 region is CASQPSGEETQYF. CDR3 sequence (DNA): TGTGCCAGCCAACCTAGCGGGGAAGAGACCCAGTACTTC.